There are a few counts of the clone carrying this T cell receptor (beta chain). The target antigen is unknown. Template switching added a universal primer site, and cDNA bore unique molecular identifiers. MiXCR, applied by TCRdb to the 5' RACE reads, yields one record per CDR3 protein. The sample carries 1.5 million or so distinct CDR3 sequences, around 33% recorded once. V lost 6 bases to trimming and J lost 6 bases, with 21 bases between them. CDR3 length: 16 residues. CDR1 and CDR2 from the germline V gene are MGHRA and YSYEKL. This sample was taken from a study of identical twins. Study observations and caveats: Sharing of beta out-of-frame sequences by twins showed a weaker excess.

The chain joins TRBV4-1 to TRBJ2-1; perhaps TRBD2 as D (5 bases). The sample comprised cord blood. The source of this sequence is a newborn girl in good health. The CDR3 spells CASRSKILRERNEQFF. CDR3 bases: TGCGCCAGCAGATCCAAGATTTTGAGGGAGCGCAATGAGCAGTTCTTC.